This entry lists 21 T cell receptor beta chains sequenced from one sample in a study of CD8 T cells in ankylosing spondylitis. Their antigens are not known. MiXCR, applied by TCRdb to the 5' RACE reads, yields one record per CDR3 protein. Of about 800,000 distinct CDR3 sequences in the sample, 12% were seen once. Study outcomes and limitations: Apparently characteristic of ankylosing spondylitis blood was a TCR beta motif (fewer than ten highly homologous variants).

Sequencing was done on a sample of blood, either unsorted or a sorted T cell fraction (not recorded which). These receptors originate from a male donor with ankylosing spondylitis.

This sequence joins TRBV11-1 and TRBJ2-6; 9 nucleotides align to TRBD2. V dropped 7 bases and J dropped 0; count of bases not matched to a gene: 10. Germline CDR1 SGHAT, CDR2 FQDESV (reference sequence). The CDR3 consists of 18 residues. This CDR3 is CASTLGLAGSSGANVLTF. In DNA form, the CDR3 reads TGTGCCAGCACCTTGGGGCTAGCGGGAAGCTCTGGGGCCAACGTCCTGACTTTC.

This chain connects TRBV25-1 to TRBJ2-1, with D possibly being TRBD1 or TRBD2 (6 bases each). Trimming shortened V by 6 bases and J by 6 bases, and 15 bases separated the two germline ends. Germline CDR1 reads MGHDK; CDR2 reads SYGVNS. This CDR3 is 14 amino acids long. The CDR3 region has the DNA TGTGCCAGCAGAAGGTCGGGGGCTGTCAATGAGCAGTTCTTC. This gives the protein CASRRSGAVNEQFF.

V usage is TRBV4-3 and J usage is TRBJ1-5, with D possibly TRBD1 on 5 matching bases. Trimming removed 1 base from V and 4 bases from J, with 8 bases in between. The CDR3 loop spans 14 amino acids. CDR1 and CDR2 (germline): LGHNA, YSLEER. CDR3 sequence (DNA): TGCGCCAGCAGCCAAGGCAGGGAAAATCAGCCCCAGCATTTT. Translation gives CASSQGRENQPQHF.

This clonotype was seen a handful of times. The CDR3 nucleotides read TGTGCCAGCAGCTTACGACGGACTAGCGGGACGGATACGCAGTATTTT. It codes for CASSLRRTSGTDTQYF. The chain has TRBV7-9 and TRBJ2-3; 12 nucleotides line up with TRBD2. J lost 6 bases, V lost 2 bases, and 6 bases had no gene match. There are 16 residues in the CDR3. Germline CDR1 and CDR2: SEHNR and FQNEAQ (reference sequence).

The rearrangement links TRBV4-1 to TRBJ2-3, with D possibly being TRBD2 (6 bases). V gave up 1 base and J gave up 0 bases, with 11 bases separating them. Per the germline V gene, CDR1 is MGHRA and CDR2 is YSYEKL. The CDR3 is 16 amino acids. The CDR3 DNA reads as TGCGCCAGCAGCCAAGCTTTGAGCGGGAGCACAGATACGCAGTATTTT. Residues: CASSQALSGSTDTQYF.

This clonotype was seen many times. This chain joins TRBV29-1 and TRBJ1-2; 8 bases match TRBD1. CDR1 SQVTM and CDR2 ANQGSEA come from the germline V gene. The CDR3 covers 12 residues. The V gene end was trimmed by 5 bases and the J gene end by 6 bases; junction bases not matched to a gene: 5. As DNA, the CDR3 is TGCAGCGTTTCCGGGACAGGAGATGGCTACACCTTC. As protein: CSVSGTGDGYTF.

The CDR3 sequence: CASSQVGLTRGNEKLFF. The CDR3 DNA sequence: TGTGCCAGCAGCCAAGTTGGGCTAACCAGGGGGAATGAAAAACTGTTTTTT. This sequence joins TRBV4-2 and TRBJ1-4; 7 positions match TRBD1. The CDR3 spans 17 residues. Germline CDR1 reads LGHNA; CDR2 reads YNFKEQ. Germline trimming cut 1 base from V and 5 bases from J; bases unmatched to any gene: 10.

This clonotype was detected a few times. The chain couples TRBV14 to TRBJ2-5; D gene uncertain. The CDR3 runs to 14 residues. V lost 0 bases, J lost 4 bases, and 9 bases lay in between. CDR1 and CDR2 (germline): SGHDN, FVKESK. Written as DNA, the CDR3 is TGTGCCAGCAGCCAAGATTGGGGTGGAGAGACCCAGTACTTC. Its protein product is CASSQDWGGETQYF. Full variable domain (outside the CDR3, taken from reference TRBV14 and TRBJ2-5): EAGVTQFPSHSVIEKGQTVTLRCDPISGHDNLYWYRRVMGKEIKFLLHFVKESKQDESGMPNNRFLAERTGGTYSTLKVQPAELEDSGVYFCASSQDWGGETQYFGPGTRLLVL.

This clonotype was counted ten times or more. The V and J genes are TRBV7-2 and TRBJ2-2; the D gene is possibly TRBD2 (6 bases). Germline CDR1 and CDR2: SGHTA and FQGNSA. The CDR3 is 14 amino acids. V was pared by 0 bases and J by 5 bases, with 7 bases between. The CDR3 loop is CASSLARETGELFF. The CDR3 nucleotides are TGTGCCAGCAGCTTAGCGCGGGAAACCGGGGAGCTGTTTTTT.

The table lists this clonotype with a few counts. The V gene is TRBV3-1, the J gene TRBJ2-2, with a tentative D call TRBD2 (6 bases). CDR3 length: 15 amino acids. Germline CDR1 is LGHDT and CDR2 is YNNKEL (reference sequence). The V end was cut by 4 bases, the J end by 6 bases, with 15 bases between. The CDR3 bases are TGTGCCAGCAGCCGCGGGACCGACGAATCCGGGGAGCTGTTTTTT. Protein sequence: CASSRGTDESGELFF.

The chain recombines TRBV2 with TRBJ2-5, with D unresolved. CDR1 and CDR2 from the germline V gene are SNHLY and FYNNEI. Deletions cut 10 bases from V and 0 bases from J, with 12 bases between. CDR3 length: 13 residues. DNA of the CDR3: TGTGCCACAAGCAGCAACTACCAAGAGACCCAGTACTTC. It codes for CATSSNYQETQYF.

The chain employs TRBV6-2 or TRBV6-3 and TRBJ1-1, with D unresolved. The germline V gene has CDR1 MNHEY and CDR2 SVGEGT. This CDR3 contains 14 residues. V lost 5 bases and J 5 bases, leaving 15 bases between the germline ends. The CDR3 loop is CASSRSWGGTEAFF. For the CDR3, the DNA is TGTGCCAGCAGTCGAAGTTGGGGAGGGACTGAAGCTTTCTTT.

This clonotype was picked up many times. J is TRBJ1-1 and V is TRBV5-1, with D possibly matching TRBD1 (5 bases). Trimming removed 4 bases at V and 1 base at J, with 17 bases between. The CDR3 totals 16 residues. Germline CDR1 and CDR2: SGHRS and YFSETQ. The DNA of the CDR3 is TGCGCCAGCAGCCCCACCGCCGGGACGGAGAACACTGAAGCTTTCTTT. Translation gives CASSPTAGTENTEAFF.

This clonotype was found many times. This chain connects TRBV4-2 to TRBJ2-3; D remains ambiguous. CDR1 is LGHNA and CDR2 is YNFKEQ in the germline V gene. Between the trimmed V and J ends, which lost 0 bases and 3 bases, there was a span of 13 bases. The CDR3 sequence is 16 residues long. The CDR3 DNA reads TGTGCCAGCAGCCAAGATCCCCCCACTGGAACAGATACGCAGTATTTT. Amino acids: CASSQDPPTGTDTQYF.

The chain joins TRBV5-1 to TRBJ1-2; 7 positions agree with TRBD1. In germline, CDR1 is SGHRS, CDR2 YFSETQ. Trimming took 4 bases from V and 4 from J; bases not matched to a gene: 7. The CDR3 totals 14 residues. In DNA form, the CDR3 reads TGCGCCAGCAGCCTCGGGACAGCCGTCTATGGCTACACCTTC. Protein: CASSLGTAVYGYTF.

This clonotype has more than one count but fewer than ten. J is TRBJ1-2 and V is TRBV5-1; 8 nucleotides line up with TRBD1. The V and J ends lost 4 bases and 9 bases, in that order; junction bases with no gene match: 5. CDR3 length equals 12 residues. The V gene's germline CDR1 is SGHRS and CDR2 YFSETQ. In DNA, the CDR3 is TGCGCCAGCAGCCCGACAGGGGAGCGCTACACCTTC. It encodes CASSPTGERYTF. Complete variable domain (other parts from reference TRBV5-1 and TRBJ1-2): KAGVTQTPRYLIKTRGQQVTLSCSPISGHRSVSWYQQTPGQGLQFLFEYFSETQRNKGNFPGRFSGRQFSNSRSEMNVSTLELGDSALYLCASSPTGERYTFGSGTRLTVV.

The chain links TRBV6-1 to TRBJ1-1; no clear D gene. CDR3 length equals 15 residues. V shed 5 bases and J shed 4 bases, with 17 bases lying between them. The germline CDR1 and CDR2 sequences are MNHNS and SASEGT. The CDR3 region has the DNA TGTGCCAGCAGTCAACGGCTAGGCGGATCCACTGAAGCTTTCTTT. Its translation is CASSQRLGGSTEAFF.

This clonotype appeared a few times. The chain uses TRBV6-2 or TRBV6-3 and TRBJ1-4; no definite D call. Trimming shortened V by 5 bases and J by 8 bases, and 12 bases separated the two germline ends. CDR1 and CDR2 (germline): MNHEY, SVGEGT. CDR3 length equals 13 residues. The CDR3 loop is CASSNQYQEKLFF. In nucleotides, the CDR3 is TGTGCCAGCAGTAACCAGTACCAAGAAAAACTGTTTTTT.

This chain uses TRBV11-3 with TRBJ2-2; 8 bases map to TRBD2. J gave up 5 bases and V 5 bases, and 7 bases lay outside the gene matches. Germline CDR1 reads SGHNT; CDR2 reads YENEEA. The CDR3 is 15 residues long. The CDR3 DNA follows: TGTGCCAGCAGCCCAGGCGGGGGGCGTACCGGGGAGCTGTTTTTT. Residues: CASSPGGGRTGELFF.

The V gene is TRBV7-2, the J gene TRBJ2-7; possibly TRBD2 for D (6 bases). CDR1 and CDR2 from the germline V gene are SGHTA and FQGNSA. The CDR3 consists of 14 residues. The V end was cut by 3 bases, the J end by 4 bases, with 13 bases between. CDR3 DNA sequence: TGTGCCAGCAGCTTGCTAGCGAGGTTTTACGAGCAGTACTTC. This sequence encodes CASSLLARFYEQYF.

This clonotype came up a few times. CDR3 nucleotide sequence: TGTGCCAGCTCACCGTCCGGGGGCTTCACACCCCTCCACTTT. As protein: CASSPSGGFTPLHF. The V gene is TRBV18, the J gene TRBJ1-6, with D perhaps TRBD1 (6 bases). The CDR3 consists of 14 residues. Germline CDR1 and CDR2: KGHSH and LQKENI. V was pared by 3 bases and J by 11 bases, with 14 bases between.